This T cell receptor beta chain originates from a study of CD8 T cells in ankylosing spondylitis. Findings and caveats of the study: With a CD8+ phenotype, disease-linked clones were relatively rare in peripheral blood. Disease-associated clones were reportedly significantly overrepresented in matched ankylosing spondylitis synovial fluid. Within ankylosing spondylitis blood, a TCR beta motif made up of several highly homologous variants appeared to be characteristic. Previously reported in reactive arthritis synovial fluid and blood were some of the motif variants.

Trimming left V 0 bases short and J 7 bases short, with 11 bases between. The CDR3 loop spans 14 amino acids. CDR1 is SGHRS and CDR2 is YFSETQ in the germline V gene. This clonotype was counted between two and nine times. Its antigen is not identified. In making TCR beta libraries, quantitative 5'-RACE with molecular barcodes was used. MiXCR, run by TCRdb on the 5' RACE reads, gives a single entry per CDR3 protein. The table records approximately 550,000 distinct CDR3 sequences, about 13% of them present only once. The chain uses TRBV5-1 and TRBJ2-1; no reliable D call. The sequenced material came from blood, either unsorted or a sorted T cell fraction (not recorded which). The TCR originated in a male donor with ankylosing spondylitis. The CDR3 DNA sequence: TGCGCCAGCAGCTTGGTTCTGGAAACGAATGAGCAGTTCTTC. Its protein product is CASSLVLETNEQFF.